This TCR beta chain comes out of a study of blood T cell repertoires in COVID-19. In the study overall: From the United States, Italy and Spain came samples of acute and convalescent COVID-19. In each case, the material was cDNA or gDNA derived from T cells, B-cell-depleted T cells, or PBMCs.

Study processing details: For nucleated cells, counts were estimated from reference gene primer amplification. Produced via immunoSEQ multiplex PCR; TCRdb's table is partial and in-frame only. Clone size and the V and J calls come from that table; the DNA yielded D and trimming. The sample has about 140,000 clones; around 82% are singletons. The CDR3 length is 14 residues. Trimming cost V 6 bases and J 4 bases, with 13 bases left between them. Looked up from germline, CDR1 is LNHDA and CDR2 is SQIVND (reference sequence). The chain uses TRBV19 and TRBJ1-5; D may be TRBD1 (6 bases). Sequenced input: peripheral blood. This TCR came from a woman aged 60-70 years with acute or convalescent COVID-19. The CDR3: CASSQYRANQPQHF. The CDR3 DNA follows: TGTGCCAGTAGCCAGTACAGGGCTAATCAGCCCCAGCATTTT. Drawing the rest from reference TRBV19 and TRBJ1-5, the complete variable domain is DGGITQSPKYLFRKEGQNVTLSCEQNLNHDAMYWYRQDPGQGLRLIYYSQIVNDFQKGDIAEGYSVSREKKESFPLTVTSAQKNPTAFYLCASSQYRANQPQHFGDGTRLSIL.